One sample yielded the 18 T cell receptor beta chains listed below, sequenced in a study of blood T cell repertoires in COVID-19. Clones were read by immunoSEQ multiplex PCR, and TCRdb kept only the in-frame ones, dropping some. The sample consists of 150,000 to 200,000 clones, roughly 82% of them appearing once. The sample taken for sequencing was PBMCs or T cells enriched from blood (not recorded which). The source of these receptors is a man in his fifties who had recovered from COVID-19.

The chain joins TRBV18 to TRBJ2-3; a weak D match, TRBD2 (6 bases). Germline V CDR1 and CDR2: KGHSH, LQKENI. Trimming removed 1 base from V and 4 bases from J, with 15 bases in between. The CDR3 runs 16 residues. Written as DNA, the CDR3 is TGTGCCAGCTCACCACGGGACTCCCGTCGGGCAGATACGCAGTATTTT. The encoded protein is CASSPRDSRRADTQYF.

The J gene is TRBJ1-6, the V gene TRBV7-3, with D possibly being TRBD1 (6 bases). The CDR3 loop spans 15 amino acids. Germline CDR1 and CDR2: SGHTA and FQGTGA. Trimming took 2 bases from V and 6 from J, leaving 11 bases between them. This CDR3 reads CASSLWGGGNSPLHF. CDR3 DNA sequence: TGTGCCAGCAGCTTATGGGGGGGCGGTAATTCACCCCTCCACTTT.

As concerns this clone: Other DNA variants within this sample encode the same CDR3. The rearrangement links TRBV19 to TRBJ1-4; no firm D call. Germline CDR1 and CDR2: LNHDA and SQIVND (reference sequence). V lost 8 bases, J lost 0 bases, and 10 bases lay in between. This CDR3 contains 14 residues. The CDR3 loop is CASRTEATNEKLFF. CDR3 in DNA: TGTGCCAGTCGGACGGAGGCAACTAATGAAAAACTGTTTTTT. Based on the CDR3 plus reference TRBV19 and TRBJ1-4, the full variable domain is DGGITQSPKYLFRKEGQNVTLSCEQNLNHDAMYWYRQDPGQGLRLIYYSQIVNDFQKGDIAEGYSVSREKKESFPLTVTSAQKNPTAFYLCASRTEATNEKLFFGSGTQLSVL.

The rearrangement links TRBV7-8 to TRBJ2-3; D unresolved. Germline lookup yields CDR1 SGHVS and CDR2 FQNEAQ. The CDR3 extends over 14 amino acids. V lost 4 bases, J lost 0 bases, and 8 bases lay in between. This CDR3 is CASSSLTSTDTQYF. As DNA, the CDR3 is TGTGCCAGCAGCTCATTGACAAGCACAGATACGCAGTATTTT.

The rearrangement uses TRBV6-4 and TRBJ2-1; maybe TRBD1 (5 bases). Germline V gives CDR1 MRHNA, CDR2 SNTAGT. This CDR3 is built from 13 residues. Trimming shortened V by 0 bases and J by 10 bases, and 10 bases separated the two germline ends. The CDR3 region is CASSDSRGTEQFF. The CDR3 DNA is TGTGCCAGCAGTGACTCTAGGGGAACCGAGCAGTTCTTC.

This rearrangement joins TRBV27 to TRBJ2-3; perhaps TRBD1 as D (6 bases). The CDR3 length is 14 residues. The ends were cut back, 5 bases at V and 6 bases at J, with 15 bases in the middle. CDR1 MNHEY and CDR2 SMNVEV come from the germline V gene (reference sequence). The CDR3 bases are TGTGCCAGCAGTCTACGCCCTACAGGGGATACGCAGTATTTT. Translating it yields CASSLRPTGDTQYF.

The rearrangement uses TRBV5-1 and TRBJ1-6; 7 bases are a match to TRBD1. The V gene end was trimmed by 4 bases and the J gene end by 7 bases; junction bases not matched to a gene: 8. The CDR3 loop spans 15 amino acids. Germline CDR1 reads SGHRS; CDR2 reads YFSETQ. The CDR3 sequence is CASSPRQGDNSPLHF. CDR3 bases: TGCGCCAGCAGCCCCAGACAGGGTGACAATTCACCCCTCCACTTT.

The CDR3 nucleotides read TGTGCCAGCAGTGGAGGTAGTCCCGTGCGCTCTGGAAACACCATATATTTT. Translation: CASSGGSPVRSGNTIYF. The chain is built from TRBV6-1 and TRBJ1-3; D unclear. V was cut by 4 bases and J by 0 bases, with 16 bases left in between. Germline lookup yields CDR1 MNHNS and CDR2 SASEGT. This CDR3 spans 17 amino acids.

V and J are TRBV7-6 and TRBJ2-1, with D unresolved. Germline V lookup: CDR1 SGHVS, CDR2 FNYEAQ. Trimming shortened V by 5 bases and J by 0 bases, and 14 bases separated the two germline ends. CDR3 length: 16 amino acids. CDR3 protein: CASSLFPAVSYNEQFF. Written as DNA, the CDR3 is TGTGCCAGCAGCCTCTTCCCCGCAGTCTCCTACAATGAGCAGTTCTTC.

The gene calls are TRBV6-5 and TRBJ2-2; D may be TRBD2 (6 bases). The germline V gene has CDR1 MNHEY and CDR2 SVGAGI. The CDR3 runs 16 residues. Trimming shortened V by 2 bases and J by 2 bases, and 12 bases separated the two germline ends. The CDR3 DNA reads as TGTGCCAGCAGTTACGCGGTAGCGGTAAACACCGGGGAGCTGTTTTTT. It codes for CASSYAVAVNTGELFF.

This clone appeared a single time. The chain carries TRBV28 and TRBJ2-7; 10 nucleotides line up with TRBD1. The J segment lost 6 bases and the V segment lost 10 bases, leaving 6 bases of the junction unmatched. Germline CDR1 reads MDHEN; CDR2 reads SYDVKM. The CDR3 consists of 12 residues. CDR3 coding DNA: TGTGCCACCGACAGGGGGCAGCGCGAGCAGTACTTC. It yields the protein CATDRGQREQYF.

This clone was recorded a few times. The CDR3 nucleotides read TGTGCCATCAGTGGAACAGGGGGCCATGAGCAGTTCTTC. Its protein is CAISGTGGHEQFF. V usage is TRBV10-3 and J usage is TRBJ2-1; 9 bases fit TRBD1. The CDR3 is 13 amino acids. The V gene's germline CDR1 is ENHRY and CDR2 SYGVKD. V was clipped by 4 bases and J by 8 bases; unmatched bases: 3.

The chain joins TRBV11-2 to TRBJ1-6; D may be TRBD1 (5 bases). V was trimmed by 3 bases and J by 11 bases, leaving 11 bases between them. The germline V gene has CDR1 SGHAT and CDR2 FQNNGV. This CDR3 has 13 residues. The chain's CDR3 is CASSLAGGAPLHF. As DNA, the CDR3 is TGTGCCAGCAGCTTGGCGGGGGGGGCACCCCTCCACTTT. The full variable domain, its missing parts supplied by reference TRBV11-2 and TRBJ1-6, is EAGVAQSPRYKIIEKRQSVAFWCNPISGHATLYWYQQILGQGPKLLIQFQNNGVVDDSQLPKDRFSAERLKGVDSTLKIQPAKLEDSAVYLCASSLAGGAPLHFGNGTRLTVT.

V gene TRBV10-3 combines with J gene TRBJ2-7, with TRBD2 matching over 7 bases. Trimming took 7 bases from V and 3 from J; bases not matched to a gene: 21. The CDR3 sequence is 18 residues long. Per germline, CDR1 ENHRY and CDR2 SYGVKD. The CDR3 DNA follows: TGTGCCATCACCCCGCCGGGAGTACTAGCGACACTCCTCTACGAGCAGTACTTC. Its protein is CAITPPGVLATLLYEQYF.

V usage is TRBV18 and J usage is TRBJ2-1; 10 positions agree with TRBD2. Per the germline V gene, CDR1 is KGHSH and CDR2 is LQKENI. Germline trimming cut 5 bases from V and 10 bases from J; bases unmatched to any gene: 8. CDR3 length equals 14 residues. CDR3 in amino acids: CASSRLAGVQEQFF. CDR3 DNA sequence: TGTGCCAGCTCAAGGCTAGCGGGAGTGCAGGAGCAGTTCTTC.

The CDR3 spells CASSLSTGKMGNQPQHF. The CDR3 DNA follows: TGTGCCAGCAGTTTGTCGACCGGGAAGATGGGCAATCAGCCCCAGCATTTT. This chain links TRBV28 with TRBJ1-5, with D hard to call. Deletions cut 3 bases from V and 2 bases from J, with 17 bases between. Germline CDR1 reads MDHEN; CDR2 reads SYDVKM. The CDR3 has 17 residues.

This clone was seen more than once but under ten times. This chain connects TRBV29-1 to TRBJ1-1; D is uncertain. This CDR3 contains 11 residues. Trimming took off 3 bases at V and 4 bases at J, with 6 bases between the two ends. Germline lookup yields CDR1 SQVTM and CDR2 ANQGSEA. The chain's CDR3 is CSVDYGTEAFF. CDR3 DNA: TGCAGCGTTGATTACGGCACTGAAGCTTTCTTT.

The CDR3 DNA reads TGTGCCAGCAAGGAGGGGACTAACTATGGCTACACCTTC. Amino acid sequence: CASKEGTNYGYTF. The rearrangement uses TRBV6-5 and TRBJ1-2; weak D call: TRBD1 (5 bases). The CDR3 has 13 residues. Trimming took off 7 bases at V and 0 bases at J, with 9 bases between the two ends. The germline CDR1 and CDR2 sequences are MNHEY and SVGAGI.